This TCR beta chain was recorded in a study of cytomegalovirus exposure and HLA in healthy donors. This CDR3 region has 15 residues. Germline values: CDR1 GTSNPN, CDR2 SVGIG (reference sequence). The V gene lost 0 bases and the J gene lost 3 bases, with 12 bases spanning the gap. The PCR ran on 60 Vbeta and 13 Jbeta primers. Clones were sequenced by immunoSEQ multiplex PCR, and TCRdb holds only the in-frame ones, with some missing. The specimen's table records some 70,000 clones. V and J are TRBV30 and TRBJ2-1; D might be TRBD1 (6 bases). The sample was PBMCs. The TCR originated in a man in his forties in good health and CMV-seronegative. CDR3 sequence reads: CAWSVGRGNYNEQFF. The CDR3 DNA reads TGTGCCTGGAGTGTAGGCAGGGGAAACTACAATGAGCAGTTCTTC.